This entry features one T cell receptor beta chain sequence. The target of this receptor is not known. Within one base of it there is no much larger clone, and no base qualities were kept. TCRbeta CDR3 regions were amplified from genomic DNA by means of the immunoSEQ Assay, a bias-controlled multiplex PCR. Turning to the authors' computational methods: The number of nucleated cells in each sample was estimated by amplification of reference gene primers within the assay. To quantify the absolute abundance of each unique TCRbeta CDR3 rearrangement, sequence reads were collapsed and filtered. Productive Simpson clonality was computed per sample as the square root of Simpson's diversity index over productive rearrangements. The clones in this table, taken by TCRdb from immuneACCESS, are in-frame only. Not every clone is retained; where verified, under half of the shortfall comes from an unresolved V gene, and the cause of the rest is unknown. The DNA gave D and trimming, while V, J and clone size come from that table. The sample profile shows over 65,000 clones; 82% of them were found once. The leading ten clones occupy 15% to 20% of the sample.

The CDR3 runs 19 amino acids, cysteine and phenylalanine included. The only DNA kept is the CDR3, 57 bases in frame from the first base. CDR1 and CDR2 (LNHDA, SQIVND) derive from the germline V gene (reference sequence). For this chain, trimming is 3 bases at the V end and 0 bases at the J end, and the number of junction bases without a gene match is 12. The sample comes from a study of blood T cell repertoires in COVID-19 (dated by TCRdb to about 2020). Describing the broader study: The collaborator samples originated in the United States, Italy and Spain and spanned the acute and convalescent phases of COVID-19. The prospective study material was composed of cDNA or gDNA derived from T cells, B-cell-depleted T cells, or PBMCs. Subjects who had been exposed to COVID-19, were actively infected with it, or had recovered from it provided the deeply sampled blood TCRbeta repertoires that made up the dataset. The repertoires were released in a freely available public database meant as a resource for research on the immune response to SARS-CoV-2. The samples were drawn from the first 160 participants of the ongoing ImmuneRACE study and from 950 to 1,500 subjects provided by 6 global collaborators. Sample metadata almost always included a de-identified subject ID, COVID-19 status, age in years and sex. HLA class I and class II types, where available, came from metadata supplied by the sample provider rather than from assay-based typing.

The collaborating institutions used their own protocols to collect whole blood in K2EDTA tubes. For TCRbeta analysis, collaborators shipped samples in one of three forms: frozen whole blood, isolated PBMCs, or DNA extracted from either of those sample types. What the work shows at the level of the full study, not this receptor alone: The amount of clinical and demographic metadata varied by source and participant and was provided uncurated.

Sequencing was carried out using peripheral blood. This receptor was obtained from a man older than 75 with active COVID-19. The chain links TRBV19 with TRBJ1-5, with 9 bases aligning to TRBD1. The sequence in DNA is TGTGCCAGTAGTATCCGGAGAGGACAGGGGCCTATTAGCAATCAGCCCCAGCATTTT. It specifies CASSIRRGQGPISNQPQHF.